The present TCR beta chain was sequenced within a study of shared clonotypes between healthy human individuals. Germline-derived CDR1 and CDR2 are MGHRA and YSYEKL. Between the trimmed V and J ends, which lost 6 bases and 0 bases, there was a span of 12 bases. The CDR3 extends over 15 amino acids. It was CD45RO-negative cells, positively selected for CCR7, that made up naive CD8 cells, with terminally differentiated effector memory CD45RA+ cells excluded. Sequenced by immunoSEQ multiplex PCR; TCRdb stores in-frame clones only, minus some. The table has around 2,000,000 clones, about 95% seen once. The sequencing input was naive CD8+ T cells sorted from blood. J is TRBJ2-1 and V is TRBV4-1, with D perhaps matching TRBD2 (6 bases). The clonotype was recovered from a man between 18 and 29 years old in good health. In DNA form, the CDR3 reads TGCGCCAGCAGTTTAGCGGATAGCTCCTACAATGAGCAGTTCTTC. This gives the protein CASSLADSSYNEQFF.